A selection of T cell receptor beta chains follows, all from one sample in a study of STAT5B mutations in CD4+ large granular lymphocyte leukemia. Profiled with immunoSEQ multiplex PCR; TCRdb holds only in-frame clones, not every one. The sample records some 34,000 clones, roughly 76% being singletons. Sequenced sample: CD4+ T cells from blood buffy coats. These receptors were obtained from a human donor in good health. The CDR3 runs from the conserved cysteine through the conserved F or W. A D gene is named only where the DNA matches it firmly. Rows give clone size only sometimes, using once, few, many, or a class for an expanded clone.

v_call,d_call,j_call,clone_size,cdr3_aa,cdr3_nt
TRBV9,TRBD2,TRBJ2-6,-,CASSVRAGLLTGANVLTF,TGTGCCAGCAGCGTAAGAGCGGGACTTCTTACTGGGGCCAACGTCCTGACTTTC
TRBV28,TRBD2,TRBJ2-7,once,CASSSAPGLAGLLDYEQYF,TGTGCCAGCAGTTCCGCCCCCGGACTAGCGGGTTTGTTGGACTACGAGCAGTACTTC
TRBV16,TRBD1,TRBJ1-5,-,CASSQLFSGQGAEWGQPQHF,TGTGCCAGCAGCCAACTATTTTCAGGACAGGGGGCTGAGTGGGGACAGCCCCAGCATTTT
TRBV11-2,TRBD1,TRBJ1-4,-,CASSQGGNEKLFF,TGTGCCAGCAGCCAGGGGGGTAATGAAAAACTGTTTTTT
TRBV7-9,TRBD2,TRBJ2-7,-,CASRMPGLADSYEQYF,TGTGCCAGCAGGATGCCGGGACTAGCGGACTCCTACGAGCAGTACTTC
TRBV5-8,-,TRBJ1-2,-,CASSLGGGLIYGYTF,TGTGCCAGCAGCTTAGGGGGGGGGCTCATCTATGGCTACACCTTC
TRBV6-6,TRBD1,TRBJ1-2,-,CASSSVRQGLYGYTF,TGTGCCAGCAGTTCCGTACGACAGGGTCTGTATGGCTACACCTTC
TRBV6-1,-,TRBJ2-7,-,CASSEGFGVSYEQYF,TGTGCCAGCAGTGAAGGGTTCGGGGTCTCCTACGAGCAGTACTTC
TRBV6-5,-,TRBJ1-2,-,CASKRGGMAGYTF,TGTGCCAGCAAGAGGGGGGGGATGGCTGGCTACACCTTC
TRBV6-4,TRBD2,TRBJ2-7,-,CASSGRTSGVHEQYF,TGTGCCAGCAGTGGCCGGACTAGCGGTGTGCACGAGCAGTACTTC
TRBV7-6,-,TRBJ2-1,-,CASSLVALPDEQFF,TGTGCCAGCAGCTTAGTTGCCCTTCCTGATGAGCAGTTCTTC
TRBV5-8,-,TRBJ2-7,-,CASSLMGYEQYF,TGTGCCAGCAGCTTGATGGGGTACGAGCAGTACTTC
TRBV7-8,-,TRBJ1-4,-,CASSLVTDSNEKLFF,TGTGCCAGCAGCTTAGTCACCGACAGTAATGAAAAACTGTTTTTT
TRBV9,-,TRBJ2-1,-,CASSVKGHPSSEQFF,TGTGCCAGCAGCGTTAAGGGGCACCCTTCAAGTGAGCAGTTCTTC
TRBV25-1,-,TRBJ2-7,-,CASGNYEQYF,TGTGCATCAGGGAACTACGAGCAGTACTTC
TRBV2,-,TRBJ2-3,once,CASSQLARTDTQYF,TGTGCCAGCAGCCAACTAGCACGCACAGATACGCAGTATTTT
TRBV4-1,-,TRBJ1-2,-,CASSQARQGMYSYTF,TGCGCCAGCAGCCAGGCCCGCCAGGGGATGTATAGCTACACCTTC
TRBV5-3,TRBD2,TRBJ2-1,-,CARIRTGTSGQLSSYNEQFF,TGTGCCAGAATCCGGACTGGGACTAGCGGGCAATTGAGCTCCTACAATGAGCAGTTCTTC
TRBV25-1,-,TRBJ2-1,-,CASLSGHPRDEQFF,TGTGCCAGCCTATCAGGACACCCTAGGGATGAGCAGTTCTTC
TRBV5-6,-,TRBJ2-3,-,CASSPPRGPTDTQYF,TGTGCCAGCAGCCCCCCTCGGGGGCCCACAGATACGCAGTATTTT
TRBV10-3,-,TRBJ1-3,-,CAISESWGSDSGNTIYF,TGTGCCATCAGTGAGTCTTGGGGCAGCGACTCTGGAAACACCATATATTTT
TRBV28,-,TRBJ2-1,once,CASSLTGLRDEQFF,TGTGCCAGCAGTTTAACTGGGCTCCGCGATGAGCAGTTCTTC
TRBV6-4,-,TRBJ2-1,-,CASSGSGYNEQFF,TGTGCCAGCAGTGGGTCGGGTTACAATGAGCAGTTCTTC
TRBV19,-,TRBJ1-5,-,CASSIFTGWDQPQHF,TGTGCCAGTAGTATATTTACAGGGTGGGATCAGCCCCAGCATTTT
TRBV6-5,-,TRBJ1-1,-,CASRIRSDLGTEAFF,TGTGCCAGCAGGATTCGATCGGACCTGGGCACTGAAGCTTTCTTT
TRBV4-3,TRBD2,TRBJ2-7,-,CASSQDLAGNYEQYF,TGCGCCAGCAGCCAAGATCTAGCGGGCAACTACGAGCAGTACTTC
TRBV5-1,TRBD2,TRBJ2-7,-,CASSRLGAIGAGVHEQYF,TGCGCCAGCAGCCGTCTGGGGGCGATTGGAGCGGGAGTCCACGAGCAGTACTTC
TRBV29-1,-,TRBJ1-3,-,CSVERRSSGNTIYF,TGCAGCGTTGAACGCCGCAGCTCTGGAAACACCATATATTTT
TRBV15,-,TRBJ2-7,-,CATSRDRGYEQYF,TGTGCCACCAGCAGAGACAGGGGATACGAGCAGTACTTC
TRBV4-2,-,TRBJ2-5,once,CASSQDMRGETQYF,TGTGCCAGCAGCCAAGATATGAGGGGAGAGACCCAGTACTTC
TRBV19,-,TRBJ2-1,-,CASSISDSNEQFF,TGTGCCAGTAGTATTAGTGATTCGAATGAGCAGTTCTTC
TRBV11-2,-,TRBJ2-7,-,CASSLVPYEQYF,TGTGCCAGCAGCTTAGTCCCCTACGAGCAGTACTTC
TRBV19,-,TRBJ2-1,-,CASSFAYNEQFF,TGTGCCAGTAGTTTTGCCTACAATGAGCAGTTCTTC
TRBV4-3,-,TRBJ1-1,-,CASSQDARVNTEAFF,TGCGCCAGCAGCCAAGACGCCAGGGTGAACACTGAAGCTTTCTTT
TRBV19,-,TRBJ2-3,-,CASRRGSTDTQYF,TGTGCCAGTAGAAGGGGTAGCACAGATACGCAGTATTTT
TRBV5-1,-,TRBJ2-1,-,CASSTTVEQFF,TGCGCCAGCAGCACGACAGTAGAGCAGTTCTTC
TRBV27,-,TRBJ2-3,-,CASSPFGRTDSTDTQYF,TGTGCCAGCAGCCCTTTTGGTAGGACTGATAGCACAGATACGCAGTATTTT
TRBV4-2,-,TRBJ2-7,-,CASSQGGLASYEQYF,TGTGCCAGCAGCCAAGGGGGGCTAGCGAGTTACGAGCAGTACTTC
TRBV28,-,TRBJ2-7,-,CASSASLNYEQYF,TGTGCCAGCAGTGCCTCCTTGAACTACGAGCAGTACTTC
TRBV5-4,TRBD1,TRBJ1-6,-,CASSFYRGGSPLHF,TGTGCCAGCAGCTTTTACAGGGGAGGATCACCCCTCCACTTT
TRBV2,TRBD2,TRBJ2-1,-,CASSVLAGGHEQFF,TGTGCCAGCAGTGTATTAGCGGGAGGGCATGAGCAGTTCTTC
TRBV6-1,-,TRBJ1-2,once,CANSETQGPPTNGYTF,TGTGCCAACAGTGAAACCCAGGGGCCGCCCACCAATGGCTACACCTTC
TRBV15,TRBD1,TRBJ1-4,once,CATSRDAGGNEKLFF,TGTGCCACCAGCAGAGATGCAGGGGGTAATGAAAAACTGTTTTTT
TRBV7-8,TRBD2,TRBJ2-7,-,CASRGPLAGGEQYF,TGTGCCAGCCGAGGCCCCCTAGCGGGAGGAGAGCAGTACTTC
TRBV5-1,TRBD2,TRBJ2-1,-,CASSPTSGSGEQFF,TGCGCCAGCAGTCCGACTAGCGGGAGTGGTGAGCAGTTCTTC
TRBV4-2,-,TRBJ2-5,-,CASSRGVIAVRETQYF,TGTGCCAGCAGCCGCGGTGTCATAGCGGTCCGGGAGACCCAGTACTTC
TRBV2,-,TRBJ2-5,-,CASSVGRAETQYF,TGTGCCAGCAGTGTCGGCAGGGCGGAGACCCAGTACTTC
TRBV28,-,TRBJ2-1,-,CASSRAGLSSYNEQFF,TGTGCCAGCAGTCGAGCGGGCCTGAGCTCCTACAATGAGCAGTTCTTC
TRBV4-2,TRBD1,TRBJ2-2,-,CASSQDLLGTGSTGELFF,TGTGCCAGCAGCCAAGATCTCCTCGGGACAGGGTCGACCGGGGAGCTGTTTTTT
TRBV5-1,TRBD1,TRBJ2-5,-,CASSLGQGSRETQYF,TGCGCCAGCAGCTTGGGACAGGGGTCTCGAGAGACCCAGTACTTC
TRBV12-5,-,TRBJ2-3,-,CASMPSELTDTQYF,TGTGCTAGTATGCCCTCAGAGTTGACAGATACGCAGTATTTT
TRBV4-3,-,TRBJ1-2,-,CASSQGPGDGYTF,TGCGCCAGCAGCCAAGGTCCGGGGGATGGCTACACCTTC
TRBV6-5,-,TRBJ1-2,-,CASSYSGGLGYGYTF,TGTGCCAGCAGTTATAGCGGGGGGCTGGGCTATGGCTACACCTTC
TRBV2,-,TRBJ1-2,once,CASSEFDISAKDTF,TGTGCCAGCAGTGAATTCGACATCTCGGCTAAGGACACCTTC
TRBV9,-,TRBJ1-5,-,CASSAGVGYSNQPQHF,TGTGCCAGCAGCGCTGGGGTGGGGTATAGCAATCAGCCCCAGCATTTT